The rows below give T cell receptor beta chains drawn from one sample of a study of blood T cells in healthy people across ages. MiXCR, applied by TCRdb to the 5' RACE reads, yields one record per CDR3 protein. The table lists just over 800,000 distinct CDR3 sequences, approximately 67% of them singletons. Sequencing was carried out using blood. The receptor source for this set is a man aged 30-40 years in good health. Each CDR3 is given with its conserved first and last residue. The D gene is left open where the match is weak. Clone size, where shown, is once, few, many, or a class for clones that have expanded.

j_gene,d_gene,abundance,v_gene,CDR3nt,CDR3aa
TRBJ2-7,.,few,TRBV20-1,TGCAGTGCTAGAGATACGGGGGTAGCGGCTACTCGAGAGCAGTACTTC,CSARDTGVAATREQYF
TRBJ2-7,TRBD2,.,TRBV12-3/TRBV12-4,TGTGCCAGCAGTTTAGGCCGGGGGGGGAATTACGAGCAGTACTTC,CASSLGRGGNYEQYF
TRBJ2-7,TRBD2,.,TRBV4-2,TGTGCCAGCAGCCAAGTTGAACTAGCGGAGGGACTTTCCTACGAGCAGTACTTC,CASSQVELAEGLSYEQYF
TRBJ1-2,TRBD1,.,TRBV5-6,TGTGCCAGCAGCTTGGCGCCACAGGGGCGCAATGGCTACACCTTC,CASSLAPQGRNGYTF
TRBJ2-3,.,.,TRBV5-1,TGCGCCAGCAGCCTACAGGACGGCGGCGATACGCAGTATTTT,CASSLQDGGDTQYF
TRBJ2-5,.,.,TRBV7-9,TGTGCCAGCATGGGATACCAGCCCGCCGGAGAGACCCAGTACTTC,CASMGYQPAGETQYF
TRBJ2-3,.,.,TRBV11-2,TGTGCCAGCAGCCAAGACTATACGCAGTATTTT,CASSQDYTQYF
TRBJ1-2,.,.,TRBV29-1,TGCAGCGTTTACTCCCGGGACGGTAACAACCCCTATGGCTACACCTTC,CSVYSRDGNNPYGYTF
TRBJ1-1,TRBD1,.,TRBV3-1,TGTGCCAGCAGCCTCGGGACAGGTGAATCGGCTTTCTTT,CASSLGTGESAFF
TRBJ2-3,.,.,TRBV4-3,TGCGCCAGCAGCCAAAGTTGGAGAGAGGGCACAGATACGCAGTATTTT,CASSQSWREGTDTQYF
TRBJ2-5,TRBD1,few,TRBV7-3,TGTGCCAGCAGCTTATCCGGGGCAGGGGGAGAGACCCAGTACTTC,CASSLSGAGGETQYF
TRBJ2-3,.,.,TRBV30,TGTGCCTGGAAGGGTGATACGCAGTATTTT,CAWKGDTQYF
TRBJ1-2,TRBD1,.,TRBV4-3,TGCGCCAGCAGCCAAGATCCCGGACAGGGGGCTGGCTACACCTTC,CASSQDPGQGAGYTF
TRBJ1-6,.,.,TRBV11-2,TGTGCCAGCGGGGGGGACAACTATAATTCACCCCTCCACTTT,CASGGDNYNSPLHF
TRBJ1-5,TRBD1,.,TRBV7-2,TGTGCCAGCAGTTCCAGGGGGCTGCGGGGTCAGCCCCAGCATTTT,CASSSRGLRGQPQHF
TRBJ2-7,TRBD1,.,TRBV4-3,TGCGCCAGCAGCCAAGATAGATTGAGACAGGGCTACAATGAGCAGTACTTC,CASSQDRLRQGYNEQYF
TRBJ2-7,.,few,TRBV7-2,TGTGCCAGCAGCCTTTCGCATGGGGCTGGGGCCTACGAGCAGTACTTC,CASSLSHGAGAYEQYF
TRBJ2-3,TRBD1,few,TRBV5-1,TGCGCCAGCAGCTTTGACAGGGGCGGCACAGATACGCAGTATTTT,CASSFDRGGTDTQYF
TRBJ1-4,TRBD1,.,TRBV6-6,TGTGCCAGCAGTTCAGTTTCAGGGGGCGGAGAGGAAAAACTGTTTTTT,CASSSVSGGGEEKLFF
TRBJ2-3,.,.,TRBV5-1,TGCGCCAGCAGCTTGGGGCGCGGGTCTGGCACAGATATGCAGTATTTT,CASSLGRGSGTDMQYF
TRBJ2-1,.,.,TRBV6-6,TGTGCCAGCCAGGGGTTGAGCTCCTACAATGAGCAGTTCTTC,CASQGLSSYNEQFF
TRBJ2-7,TRBD2,.,TRBV29-1,TGCAGCGTTGAAGATGCGGGGGAAACCTACGAGCAGTACTTC,CSVEDAGETYEQYF
TRBJ2-5,.,.,TRBV7-8,TGTGCCAGCAGCATACCATGGACAAGGGAGACCCAGTACTTC,CASSIPWTRETQYF
TRBJ2-7,TRBD2,.,TRBV20-1,TGCAGTGCCGCACGAGCCCCGGGGGGCTACGAGCAGTACTTC,CSAARAPGGYEQYF
TRBJ2-1,TRBD2,once,TRBV6-2/TRBV6-3,TGTGCCAGCAGAAGGGGCGGGGGCGGGGGGAATGAGCAGTTCTTC,CASRRGGGGGNEQFF
TRBJ2-5,TRBD2,.,TRBV9,TGTGCCAGCAGCGTAGAGGGGGGACTAGCGAAAGAGACCCGGTACTTC,CASSVEGGLAKETRYF